This T cell receptor beta chain stems from a study of beta chain features in type 1 diabetes. Expressed TCRB transcripts got sequenced, as all isolated RNA was reverse transcribed. Here immunoSEQ multiplex PCR was the method, and the copy in TCRdb shows in-frame clones only, minus some. This table holds some 500,000 clones, about an eighth found once. Per germline, CDR1 SEHNR and CDR2 FQNEAQ (reference sequence). The V gene end was trimmed by 5 bases and the J gene end by 0 bases; junction bases not matched to a gene: 6. The CDR3 has 16 amino acids. This rearrangement joins TRBV7-9 to TRBJ2-3, with 9 bases aligning to TRBD1. Sequencing input: naive CD4+ T cells from blood. This TCR was recovered from a young woman in good health. CDR3 in DNA: TGTGCCAGCAGCATTCTGGACAGGGGTAGCACAGATACGCAGTATTTT. Translation: CASSILDRGSTDTQYF.